These 25 T cell receptor beta chains were sequenced from one sample in a study of long-term antiretroviral therapy in people with HIV. The libraries were made with immunoSEQ v3.0 at survey level. Profiled with immunoSEQ multiplex PCR; TCRdb holds only in-frame clones, not every one. Among over 15,000 clones listed, approximately 95% were seen once. The material was unsorted PBMCs, obtained roughly 10 years after starting antiretroviral therapy. The origin of the receptors is a man in his thirties or forties with HIV.

The V call is TRBV6-6, the J call TRBJ2-7; D is perhaps TRBD1 (5 bases). CDR3 length: 13 amino acids. V was clipped by 0 bases and J by 2 bases, with 5 bases between them. Germline loops: CDR1 MNHNY, CDR2 SVGAGI (reference sequence). The CDR3 nucleotides read TGTGCCAGCAGTTACTCGACAGCCTACGAGCAGTACGTC. Translated: CASSYSTAYEQYV.

Comment on this clone: Germline is not matched at one junction end, which may reflect a read error. The V gene is TRBV7-7, the J gene TRBJ1-6; D gene uncertain. CDR1 is SSHAT, CDR2 FNYEAQ, per germline (reference sequence). The CDR3 covers 13 residues. The CDR3 region is CASSLGSNSPLHF. The CDR3 DNA is TGTGCTAGCAGCTTGGGTTCTAATTCACCCCTCCACTTT.

CDR3 sequence: CASSRRDRTLNTEAFF. In DNA, the CDR3 is TGCGCCAGCAGCCGCAGGGACCGGACGTTGAACACTGAAGCTTTCTTT. The rearrangement uses TRBV5-1 and TRBJ1-1; the D gene is possibly TRBD1 (5 bases). Looked up from germline, CDR1 is SGHRS and CDR2 is YFSETQ. V was clipped by 4 bases and J by 0 bases, with 16 bases between them. This CDR3 comprises 16 residues.

This clone occurred once. CDR3 DNA sequence: TGTGCCAGCAGCCAAGAGGACAGGGATACTGAAGCTTTCTTT. Encoded protein: CASSQEDRDTEAFF. The chain is built from TRBV7-9 and TRBJ1-1, with 8 bases that match TRBD1. V shed 5 bases, J shed 5 bases, and the junction held 7 bases outside the gene matches. Germline values: CDR1 SEHNR, CDR2 FQNEAQ (reference sequence). The CDR3 is 14 amino acids.

The V gene is TRBV5-6, the J gene TRBJ2-7; unclear D gene. In germline, CDR1 is SGHDT, CDR2 YYEEEE. Deletions cut 4 bases from V and 2 bases from J, with 13 bases between. The CDR3 spans 14 residues. In nucleotides, the CDR3 is TGTGCCAGCAGCACCCTTTGGGGAACCTACGAGCAGTACTTC. Protein: CASSTLWGTYEQYF.

The chain employs TRBV6-6 and TRBJ1-4; TRBD1 agrees at 7 bases. With V trimmed by 2 bases and J by 3 bases, 0 bases remained unmatched. Germline V gene lookup returns CDR1 MNHNY and CDR2 SVGAGI (reference sequence). There are 14 residues in the CDR3. The chain's CDR3 is CASSYDRANEKLFF. DNA of the CDR3: TGTGCCAGCAGTTACGACAGGGCTAATGAAAAACTGTTTTTT.

For the CDR3, the DNA is TGTGCCTGGAGTGTACTGGGGTTCGGGCTGGAAAAACTGTTTTTT. As protein: CAWSVLGFGLEKLFF. V and J are TRBV30 and TRBJ1-4; unclear D gene. The V and J ends lost 0 bases and 8 bases respectively, with 16 bases between them. In germline, CDR1 is GTSNPN, CDR2 SVGIG (reference sequence). This CDR3 comprises 15 residues.

This chain uses TRBV15 with TRBJ2-3, with 8 bases lining up with TRBD2. J was trimmed by 3 bases and V by 6 bases; bases with no gene match: 5. The CDR3 totals 14 residues. The germline V gene encodes CDR1 LNHNV and CDR2 YYDKDF (reference sequence). CDR3 nucleotide sequence: TGTGCCACCAGGGCCGGGGGGGCTACAGATACGCAGTATTTT. Translated, it gives CATRAGGATDTQYF. The variable domain in full, with the rest retrieved from reference TRBV15 and TRBJ2-3, is DAMVIQNPRYQVTQFGKPVTLSCSQTLNHNVMYWYQQKSSQAPKLLFHYYDKDFNNEADTPDNFQSRRPNTSFCFLDIRSPGLGDTAMYLCATRAGGATDTQYFGPGTRLTVL.

This chain uses TRBV20-1 with TRBJ1-1, with a tentative D call TRBD1 (5 bases). Per germline, CDR1 DFQATT and CDR2 SNEGSKA (reference sequence). The CDR3 loop spans 11 amino acids. Trimming removed 5 bases at V and 6 bases at J, with 10 bases between. CDR3 nucleotide sequence: TGCAGTGCTGCCCGGGGCTCTGAAGCTTTCTTT. Its translation: CSAARGSEAFF.

This chain uses TRBV19 with TRBJ1-5; D not resolved. Germline CDR1 reads LNHDA; CDR2 reads SQIVND (reference sequence). Trimming stripped 6 bases from V and 2 bases from J, with 11 bases between. The CDR3 spans 14 residues. This CDR3 is CASRTTYGNQPQHF. The CDR3, as DNA: TGTGCCAGTAGGACTACATACGGCAATCAGCCCCAGCATTTT.

The chain couples TRBV7-6 to TRBJ1-1; possibly TRBD1 for D (6 bases). Germline V gene data show CDR1 as SGHVS and CDR2 as FNYEAQ. Trimming left V 3 bases short and J 3 bases short, with 14 bases between. This CDR3 spans 15 amino acids. CDR3: CASSFASGGDTEAFF. The CDR3, as DNA: TGTGCCAGCAGCTTCGCATCGGGGGGCGACACTGAAGCTTTCTTT.

The chain links TRBV19 to TRBJ1-1; unclear D gene. V was pared by 0 bases and J by 5 bases, with 7 bases between. This CDR3 is 13 amino acids long. Germline V gene lookup returns CDR1 LNHDA and CDR2 SQIVND (reference sequence). CDR3 coding DNA: TGTGCCAGTAGTATAGAGCCGGGTACTGAAGCTTTCTTT. This gives the protein CASSIEPGTEAFF.

The rearrangement joins TRBV19 to TRBJ1-4; D not resolved. From germline, CDR1 is LNHDA and CDR2 SQIVND (reference sequence). The CDR3 has 14 residues. The V end was cut by 6 bases, the J end by 8 bases, with 16 bases between. CDR3 protein: CASSRSLESEKLFF. The CDR3 DNA is TGTGCCAGTAGCAGAAGTTTGGAGTCCGAAAAACTGTTTTTT.

The chain uses TRBV30 and TRBJ1-5; no definite D call. Germline V gene sequence: CDR1 GTSNPN, CDR2 SVGIG (reference sequence). This CDR3 is built from 13 residues. Trimming cost V 1 base and J 5 bases, with 9 bases left between them. The CDR3 loop reads CAWSASADQPQHF. The CDR3 bases are TGTGCCTGGAGTGCGTCAGCCGATCAGCCCCAGCATTTT. The variable domain in full, with the rest retrieved from reference TRBV30 and TRBJ1-5, is SQTIHQWPATLVQPVGSPLSLECTVEGTSNPNLYWYRQAAGRGLQLLFYSVGIGQISSEVPQNLSASRPQDRQFILSSKKLLLSDSGFYLCAWSASADQPQHFGDGTRLSIL.

The genes are TRBV7-9 and TRBJ2-5; D is unclear. Deletions cut 2 bases from V and 6 bases from J, with 7 bases between. The CDR3 length is 12 residues. CDR1 SEHNR and CDR2 FQNEAQ come from the germline V gene (reference sequence). The CDR3 protein is CASSLSSKTQYF. DNA for the CDR3: TGTGCCAGCAGCTTATCCTCAAAGACCCAGTACTTC.

This clone appeared a single time. V gene TRBV6-5 combines with J gene TRBJ2-5, with 7 bases aligning to TRBD2. The CDR3 length is 16 residues. V lost 0 bases to trimming and J lost 1 base; unmatched junction nucleotides: 5. Germline CDR1 reads MNHEY; CDR2 reads SVGAGI. CDR3 nucleotide sequence: TGTGCCAGCAGTTACTCGATAGCTAGCGGCCAAGAGACCCAGTACTTC. Its translation: CASSYSIASGQETQYF.

The genes are TRBV6-1 and TRBJ2-3, with no clear D. V gave up 2 bases and J gave up 6 bases, with 6 bases separating them. The CDR3 has 12 amino acids. The germline V gene has CDR1 MNHNS and CDR2 SASEGT. The chain's CDR3 is CASSEHRDTQYF. The CDR3 nucleotides read TGTGCCAGCAGTGAACATAGGGATACGCAGTATTTT.

The chain has TRBV2 and TRBJ2-1; a weak D match, TRBD2 (5 bases). Germline lookup yields CDR1 SNHLY and CDR2 FYNNEI. The CDR3 runs 19 residues. Trimming cost V 7 bases and J 0 bases, with 25 bases left between them. The CDR3 DNA follows: TGTGCCAGCACCAAAGAACGTTTAACAGCGGCGAGCTCCTACAATGAGCAGTTCTTC. Protein product: CASTKERLTAASSYNEQFF. Supplemented by reference TRBV2 and TRBJ2-1, the full variable domain reads EPEVTQTPSHQVTQMGQEVILRCVPISNHLYFYWYRQILGQKVEFLVSFYNNEISEKSEIFDDQFSVERPDGSNFTLKIRSTKLEDSAMYFCASTKERLTAASSYNEQFFGPGTRLTVL.

The V call is TRBV11-2, the J call TRBJ2-5, with D unresolved. V dropped 5 bases and J dropped 3 bases, with 10 bases sitting between them. This CDR3 has 13 amino acids. CDR1 is SGHAT, CDR2 FQNNGV, per germline. The CDR3 DNA is TGTGCCAGCAGCCCCGAGACGGAAGAGACCCAGTACTTC. This translates into CASSPETEETQYF.

This clone has just a few counts. The chain recombines TRBV6-5 with TRBJ1-1; D is unresolved. Trimming took off 0 bases at V and 7 bases at J, with 6 bases between the two ends. This CDR3 spans 12 amino acids. Germline CDR1 and CDR2: MNHEY and SVGAGI. This CDR3 reads CASSYSLIEAFF. CDR3 nucleotides: TGTGCCAGCAGTTACTCGTTGATTGAAGCTTTCTTT.

The chain employs TRBV29-1 and TRBJ1-1, with D possibly being TRBD1 (5 bases). Germline CDR1 SQVTM, CDR2 ANQGSEA. The CDR3 is 13 residues long. Trimming took 7 bases from V and 1 from J, leaving 13 bases between them. The CDR3 sequence is CSAWDARNTEAFF. In nucleotides, the CDR3 is TGCAGCGCATGGGACGCACGGAACACTGAAGCTTTCTTT.

The chain combines TRBV7-3 with TRBJ2-7; D may match TRBD1 or TRBD2 (6 bases each). V lost 5 bases and J 3 bases, leaving 14 bases between the germline ends. Germline V lookup: CDR1 SGHTA, CDR2 FQGTGA. CDR3 length equals 14 residues. CDR3 protein: CASSPEGGHYEQYF. Here the CDR3 DNA reads TGTGCCAGCAGCCCAGAGGGGGGTCACTACGAGCAGTACTTC.

The chain is built from TRBV5-1 and TRBJ1-6, with 8 bases fitting TRBD1. Germline CDR1 and CDR2: SGHRS and YFSETQ. CDR3 length equals 15 residues. V lost 0 bases and J lost 5; bases outside the gene matches: 1. Here the CDR3 reads CASSLGTGNNSPLHF. The CDR3 DNA reads as TGCGCCAGCAGCTTGGGGACAGGGAATAATTCACCCCTCCACTTT.

The chain uses TRBV6-4 and TRBJ2-1; 9 bases fit TRBD2. There are 14 residues in the CDR3. Germline V CDR1 and CDR2: MRHNA, SNTAGT. V lost 2 bases to trimming and J lost 12 bases; unmatched junction nucleotides: 8. This CDR3 is CASSDGGGGDPQFF. The CDR3 DNA sequence: TGTGCCAGCAGTGACGGGGGCGGGGGGGATCCGCAGTTCTTC.

V and J are TRBV5-1 and TRBJ1-3; D uncertain. This CDR3 comprises 13 residues. CDR1 is SGHRS, CDR2 YFSETQ, per germline. Trimming removed 0 bases at V and 6 bases at J, with 7 bases between. The CDR3 sequence is CASSLGGENTIYF. The CDR3 DNA is TGCGCCAGCAGCTTGGGCGGCGAAAACACCATATATTTT.